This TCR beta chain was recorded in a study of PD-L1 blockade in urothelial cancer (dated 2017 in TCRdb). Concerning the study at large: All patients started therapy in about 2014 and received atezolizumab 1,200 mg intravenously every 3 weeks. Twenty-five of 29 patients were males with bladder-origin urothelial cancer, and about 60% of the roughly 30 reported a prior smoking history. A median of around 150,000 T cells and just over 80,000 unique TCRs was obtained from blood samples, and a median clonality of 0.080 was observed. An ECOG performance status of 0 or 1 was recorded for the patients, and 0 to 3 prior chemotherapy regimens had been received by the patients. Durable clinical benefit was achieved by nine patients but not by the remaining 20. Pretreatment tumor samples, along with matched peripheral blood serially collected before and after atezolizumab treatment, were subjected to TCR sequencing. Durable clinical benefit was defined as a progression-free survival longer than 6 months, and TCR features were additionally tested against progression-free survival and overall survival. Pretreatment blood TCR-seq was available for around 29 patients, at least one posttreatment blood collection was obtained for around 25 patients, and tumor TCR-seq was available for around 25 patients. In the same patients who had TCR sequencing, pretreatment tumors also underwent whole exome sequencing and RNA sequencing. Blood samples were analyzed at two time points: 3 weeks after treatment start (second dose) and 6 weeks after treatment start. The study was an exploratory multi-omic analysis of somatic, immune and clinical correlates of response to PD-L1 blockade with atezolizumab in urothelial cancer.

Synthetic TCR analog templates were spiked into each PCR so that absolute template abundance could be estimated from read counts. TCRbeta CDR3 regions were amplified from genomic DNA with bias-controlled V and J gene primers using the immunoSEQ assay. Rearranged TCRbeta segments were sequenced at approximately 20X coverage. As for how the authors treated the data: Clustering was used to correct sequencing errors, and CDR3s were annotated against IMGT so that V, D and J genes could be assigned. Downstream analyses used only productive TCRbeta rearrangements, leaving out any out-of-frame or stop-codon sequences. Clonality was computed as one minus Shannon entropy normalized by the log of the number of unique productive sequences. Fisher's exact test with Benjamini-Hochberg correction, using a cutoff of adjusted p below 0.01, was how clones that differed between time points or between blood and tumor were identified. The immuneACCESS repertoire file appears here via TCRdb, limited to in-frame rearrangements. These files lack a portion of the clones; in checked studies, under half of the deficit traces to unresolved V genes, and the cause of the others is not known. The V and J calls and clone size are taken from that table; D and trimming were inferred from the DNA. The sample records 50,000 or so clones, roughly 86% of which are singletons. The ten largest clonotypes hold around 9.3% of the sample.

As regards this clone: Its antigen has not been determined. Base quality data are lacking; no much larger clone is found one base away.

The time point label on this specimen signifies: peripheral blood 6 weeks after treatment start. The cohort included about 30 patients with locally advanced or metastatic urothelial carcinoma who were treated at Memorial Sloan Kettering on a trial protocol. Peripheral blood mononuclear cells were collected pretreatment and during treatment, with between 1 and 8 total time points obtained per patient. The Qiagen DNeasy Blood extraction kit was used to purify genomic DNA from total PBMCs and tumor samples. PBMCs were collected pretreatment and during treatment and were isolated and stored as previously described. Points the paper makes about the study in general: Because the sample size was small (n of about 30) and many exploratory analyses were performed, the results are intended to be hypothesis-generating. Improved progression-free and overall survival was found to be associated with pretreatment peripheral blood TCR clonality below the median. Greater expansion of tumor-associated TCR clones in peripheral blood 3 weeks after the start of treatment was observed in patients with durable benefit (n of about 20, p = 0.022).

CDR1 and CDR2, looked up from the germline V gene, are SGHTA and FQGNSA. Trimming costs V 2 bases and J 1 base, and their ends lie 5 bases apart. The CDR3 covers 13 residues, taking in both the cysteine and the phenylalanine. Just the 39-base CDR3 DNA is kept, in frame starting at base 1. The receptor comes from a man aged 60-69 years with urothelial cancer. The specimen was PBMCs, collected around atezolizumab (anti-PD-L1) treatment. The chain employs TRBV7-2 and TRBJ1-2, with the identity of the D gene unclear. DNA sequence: TGTGCCAGCAGCTTACCGAGTAACTATGGCTACACCTTC. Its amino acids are CASSLPSNYGYTF.